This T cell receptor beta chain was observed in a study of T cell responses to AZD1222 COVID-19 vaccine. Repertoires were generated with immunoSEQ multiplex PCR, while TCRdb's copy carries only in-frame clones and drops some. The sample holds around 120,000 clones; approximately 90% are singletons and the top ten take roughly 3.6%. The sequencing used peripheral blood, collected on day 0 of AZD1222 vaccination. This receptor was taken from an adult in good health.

The CDR3 loop is CASSQTGQGEETQYF. The CDR3 bases are TGTGCCAGCAGCCAAACCGGACAGGGAGAAGAGACCCAGTACTTC. J is TRBJ2-5 and V is TRBV3-1 (or the pseudogene TRBV3-2); 8 bases map to TRBD1. From germline, CDR1 is LGHDT and CDR2 YNNKEL (reference sequence). This CDR3 is built from 15 residues. Losses at the gene ends were 2 bases for V and 3 bases for J; bases not matched to a gene: 5.